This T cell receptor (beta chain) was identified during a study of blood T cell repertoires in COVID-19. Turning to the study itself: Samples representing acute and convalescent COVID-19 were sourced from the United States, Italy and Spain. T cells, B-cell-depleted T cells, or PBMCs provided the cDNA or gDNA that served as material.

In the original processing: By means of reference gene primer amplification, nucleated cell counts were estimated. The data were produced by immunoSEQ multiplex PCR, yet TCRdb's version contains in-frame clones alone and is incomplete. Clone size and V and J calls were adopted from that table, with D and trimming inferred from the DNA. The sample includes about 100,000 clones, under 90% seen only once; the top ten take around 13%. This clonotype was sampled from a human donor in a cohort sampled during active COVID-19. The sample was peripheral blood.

CDR3 nucleotide sequence: TGTGCCAGCAGCCCCTACCCGACCGAGGGTGGGTACTTC. The encoded protein is CASSPYPTEGGYF. The chain links TRBV6-2 or TRBV6-3 to TRBJ2-7; TRBD2 is a possible D gene (5 bases). This CDR3 region has 13 residues. CDR1 is MNHEY and CDR2 is SVGEGT in the germline V gene. Trimming pared 6 bases from V and 12 bases from J, leaving 21 bases between.